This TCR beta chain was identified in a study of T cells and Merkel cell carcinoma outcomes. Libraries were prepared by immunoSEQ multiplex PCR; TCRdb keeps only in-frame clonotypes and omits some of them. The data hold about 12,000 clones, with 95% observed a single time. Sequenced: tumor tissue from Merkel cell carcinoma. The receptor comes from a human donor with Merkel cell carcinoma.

The chain's CDR3 is CASSRGLAGDEQYF. The CDR3 DNA follows: TGTGCCAGCAGCCGGGGACTAGCGGGAGACGAGCAGTACTTC. This chain uses TRBV2 with TRBJ2-7, with 14 bases matching TRBD2. The CDR3 length is 14 residues. With 6 bases clipped from V and 5 bases from J, the junction kept 3 bases outside the gene matches. The germline CDR1 and CDR2 sequences are SNHLY and FYNNEI.